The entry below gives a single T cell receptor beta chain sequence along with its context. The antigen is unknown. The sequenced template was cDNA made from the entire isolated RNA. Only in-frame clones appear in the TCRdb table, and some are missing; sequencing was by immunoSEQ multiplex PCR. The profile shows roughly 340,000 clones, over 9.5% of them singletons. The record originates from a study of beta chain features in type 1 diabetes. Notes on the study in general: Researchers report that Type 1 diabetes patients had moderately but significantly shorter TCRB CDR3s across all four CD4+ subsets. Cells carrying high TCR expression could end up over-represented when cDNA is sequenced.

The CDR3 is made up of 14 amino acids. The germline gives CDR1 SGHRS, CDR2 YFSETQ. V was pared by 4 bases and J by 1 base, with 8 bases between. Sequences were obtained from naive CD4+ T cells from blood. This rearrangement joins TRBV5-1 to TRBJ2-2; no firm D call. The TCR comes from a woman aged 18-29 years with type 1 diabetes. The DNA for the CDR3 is TGCGCCAGCAGCCCCAGACAGAACACCGGGGAGCTGTTTTTT. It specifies CASSPRQNTGELFF.